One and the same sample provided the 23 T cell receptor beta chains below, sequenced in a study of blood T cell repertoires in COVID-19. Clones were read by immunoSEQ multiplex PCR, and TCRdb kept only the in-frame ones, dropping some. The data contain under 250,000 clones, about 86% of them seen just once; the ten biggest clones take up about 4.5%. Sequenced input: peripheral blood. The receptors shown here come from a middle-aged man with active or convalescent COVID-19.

The CDR3 coding sequence is TGCAGCGTTGGTGGTGGGGGGGTTGATACGCAGTATTTT. This encodes CSVGGGGVDTQYF. The chain is built from TRBV29-1 and TRBJ2-3; 7 nucleotides match TRBD2. With V trimmed by 4 bases and J by 6 bases, 7 bases remained unmatched. The CDR3 sequence is 13 residues long. Germline V lookup: CDR1 SQVTM, CDR2 ANQGSEA.

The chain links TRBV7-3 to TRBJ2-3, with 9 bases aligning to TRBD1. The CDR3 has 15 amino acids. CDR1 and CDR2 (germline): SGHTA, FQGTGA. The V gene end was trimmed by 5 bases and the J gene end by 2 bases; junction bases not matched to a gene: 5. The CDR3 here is CASSKDRGFTDTQYF. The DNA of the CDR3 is TGTGCCAGCAGCAAGGACAGGGGATTCACAGATACGCAGTATTTT.

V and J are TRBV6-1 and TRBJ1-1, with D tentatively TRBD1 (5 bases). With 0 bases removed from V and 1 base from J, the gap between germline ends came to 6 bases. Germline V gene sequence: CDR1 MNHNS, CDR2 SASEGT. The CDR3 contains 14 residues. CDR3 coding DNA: TGTGCCAGCAGTGAAGCGCAGGGGAACACTGAAGCTTTCTTT. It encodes CASSEAQGNTEAFF.

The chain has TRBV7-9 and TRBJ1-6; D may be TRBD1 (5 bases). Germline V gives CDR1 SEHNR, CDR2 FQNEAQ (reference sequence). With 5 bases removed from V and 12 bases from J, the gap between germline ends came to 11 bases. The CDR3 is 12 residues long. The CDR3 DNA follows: TGTGCCAGCAGCAAGGGGCCGGTACCCCTCCACTTT. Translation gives CASSKGPVPLHF.

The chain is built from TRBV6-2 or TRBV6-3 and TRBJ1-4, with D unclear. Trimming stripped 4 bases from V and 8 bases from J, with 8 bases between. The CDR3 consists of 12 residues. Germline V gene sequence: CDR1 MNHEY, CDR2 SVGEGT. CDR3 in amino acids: CASSSTGEKLFF. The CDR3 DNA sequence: TGTGCCAGCAGTTCAACCGGGGAAAAACTGTTTTTT.

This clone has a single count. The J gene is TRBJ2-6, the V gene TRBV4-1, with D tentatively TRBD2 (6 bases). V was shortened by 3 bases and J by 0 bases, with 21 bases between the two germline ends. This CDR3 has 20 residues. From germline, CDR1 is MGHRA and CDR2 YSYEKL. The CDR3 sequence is CASSQTIILAGSSGANVLTF. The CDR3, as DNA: TGCGCCAGCAGCCAGACCATAATACTAGCCGGGAGCTCTGGGGCCAACGTCCTGACTTTC.

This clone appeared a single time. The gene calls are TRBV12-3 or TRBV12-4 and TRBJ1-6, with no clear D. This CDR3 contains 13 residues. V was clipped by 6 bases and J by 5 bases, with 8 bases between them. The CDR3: CASRWADNSPLHF. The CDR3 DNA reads TGTGCCAGCAGGTGGGCAGATAATTCACCCCTCCACTTT.

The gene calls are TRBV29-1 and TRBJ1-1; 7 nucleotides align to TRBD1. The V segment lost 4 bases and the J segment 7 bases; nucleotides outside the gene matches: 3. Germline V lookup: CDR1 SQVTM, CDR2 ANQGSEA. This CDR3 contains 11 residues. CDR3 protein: CSVAGGLEAFF. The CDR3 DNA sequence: TGCAGCGTTGCAGGGGGTCTTGAAGCTTTCTTT.

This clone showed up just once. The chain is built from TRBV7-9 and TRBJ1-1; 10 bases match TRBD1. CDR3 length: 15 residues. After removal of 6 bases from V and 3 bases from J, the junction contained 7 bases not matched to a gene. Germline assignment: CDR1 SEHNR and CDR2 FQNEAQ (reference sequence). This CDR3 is CASRPGTGDYTEAFF. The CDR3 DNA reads TGTGCCAGCAGACCCGGGACAGGGGATTACACTGAAGCTTTCTTT.

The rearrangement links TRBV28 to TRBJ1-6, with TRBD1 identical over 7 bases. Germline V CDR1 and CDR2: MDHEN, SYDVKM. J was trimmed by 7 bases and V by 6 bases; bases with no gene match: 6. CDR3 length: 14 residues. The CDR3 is CASRPGQQNSPLHF. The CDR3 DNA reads TGTGCCAGCAGACCGGGACAGCAAAATTCACCCCTCCACTTT.

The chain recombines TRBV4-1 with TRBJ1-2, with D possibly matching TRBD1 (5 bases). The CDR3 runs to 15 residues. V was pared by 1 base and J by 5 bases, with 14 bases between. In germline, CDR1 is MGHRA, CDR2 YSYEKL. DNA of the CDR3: TGCGCCAGCAGCCAAGTTACAGGCGTTAGGTATGGCTACACCTTC. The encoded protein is CASSQVTGVRYGYTF.

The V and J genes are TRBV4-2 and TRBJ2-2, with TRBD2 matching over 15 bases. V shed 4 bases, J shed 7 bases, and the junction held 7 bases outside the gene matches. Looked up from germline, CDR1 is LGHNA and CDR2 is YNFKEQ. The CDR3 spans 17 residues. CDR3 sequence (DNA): TGTGCCAGCAGCCGATTCGGGACTAGCGGGGGGAACGGGGAGCTGTTTTTT. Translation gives CASSRFGTSGGNGELFF.

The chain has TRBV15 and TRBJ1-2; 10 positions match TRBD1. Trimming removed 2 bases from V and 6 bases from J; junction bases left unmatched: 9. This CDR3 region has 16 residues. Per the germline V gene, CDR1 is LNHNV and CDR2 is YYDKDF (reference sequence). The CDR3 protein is CATSRIRDRGSHGYTF. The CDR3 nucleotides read TGTGCCACCAGCAGAATCCGGGACAGGGGATCCCATGGCTACACCTTC.

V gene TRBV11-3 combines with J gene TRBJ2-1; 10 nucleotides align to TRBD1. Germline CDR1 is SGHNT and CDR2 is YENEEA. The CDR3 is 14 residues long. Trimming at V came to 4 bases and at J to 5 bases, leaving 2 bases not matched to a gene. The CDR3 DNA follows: TGTGCCAGCAGCTCGGGACAGGGGAACAATGAGCAGTTCTTC. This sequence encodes CASSSGQGNNEQFF.

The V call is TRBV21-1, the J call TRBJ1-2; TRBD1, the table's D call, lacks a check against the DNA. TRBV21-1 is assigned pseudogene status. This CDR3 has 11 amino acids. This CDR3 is CASSKAGSYTF. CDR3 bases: TGTGCCAGCAGCAAGGCAGGGTCCTACACCTTC.

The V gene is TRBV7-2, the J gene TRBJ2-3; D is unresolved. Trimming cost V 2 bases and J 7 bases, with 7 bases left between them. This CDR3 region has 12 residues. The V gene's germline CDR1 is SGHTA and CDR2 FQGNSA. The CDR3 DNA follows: TGTGCCAGCAGCTTATCGTTTAATACGCAGTATTTT. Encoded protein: CASSLSFNTQYF.

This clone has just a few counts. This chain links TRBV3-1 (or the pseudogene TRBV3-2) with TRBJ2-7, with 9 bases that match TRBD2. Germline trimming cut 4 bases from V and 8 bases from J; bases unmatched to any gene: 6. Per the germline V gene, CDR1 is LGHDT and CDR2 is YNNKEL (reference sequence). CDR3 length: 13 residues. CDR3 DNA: TGTGCCAGCAGCCCGGGACTAGCCCTCAAGCAGTACTTC. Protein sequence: CASSPGLALKQYF.

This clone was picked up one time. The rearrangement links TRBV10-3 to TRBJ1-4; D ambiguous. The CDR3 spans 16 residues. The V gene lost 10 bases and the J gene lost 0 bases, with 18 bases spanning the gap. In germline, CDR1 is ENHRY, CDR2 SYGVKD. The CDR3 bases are TGTGCCAGCGCCTCCATTATGGTCCCAACTAATGAAAAACTGTTTTTT. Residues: CASASIMVPTNEKLFF.

The CDR3 DNA reads as TGTGCCAGCAGCCTTTCAGGTGGCCAGCCCCAGCATTTT. It encodes CASSLSGGQPQHF. This chain joins TRBV7-2 and TRBJ1-5; D remains unclear. The CDR3 is 13 residues long. With 5 bases removed from V and 7 bases from J, the gap between germline ends came to 12 bases. The V gene's germline CDR1 is SGHTA and CDR2 FQGNSA. Drawing the rest from reference TRBV7-2 and TRBJ1-5, the complete variable domain is GAGVSQSPSNKVTEKGKDVELRCDPISGHTALYWYRQSLGQGLEFLIYFQGNSAPDKSGLPSDRFSAERTGGSVSTLTIQRTQQEDSAVYLCASSLSGGQPQHFGDGTRLSIL.

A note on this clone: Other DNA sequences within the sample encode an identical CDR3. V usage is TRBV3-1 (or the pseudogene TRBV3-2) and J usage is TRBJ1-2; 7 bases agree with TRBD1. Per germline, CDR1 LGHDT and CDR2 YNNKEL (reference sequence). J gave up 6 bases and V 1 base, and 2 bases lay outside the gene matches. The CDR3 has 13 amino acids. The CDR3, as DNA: TGTGCCAGCAGCCAAGGCAGGGGGGATGGCTACACCTTC. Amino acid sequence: CASSQGRGDGYTF.

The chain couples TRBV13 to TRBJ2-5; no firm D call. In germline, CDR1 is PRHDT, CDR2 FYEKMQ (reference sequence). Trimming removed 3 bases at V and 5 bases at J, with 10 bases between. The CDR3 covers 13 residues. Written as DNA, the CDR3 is TGTGCCAGCAGCTTTTACACGAGGGAGACCCAGTACTTC. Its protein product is CASSFYTRETQYF.

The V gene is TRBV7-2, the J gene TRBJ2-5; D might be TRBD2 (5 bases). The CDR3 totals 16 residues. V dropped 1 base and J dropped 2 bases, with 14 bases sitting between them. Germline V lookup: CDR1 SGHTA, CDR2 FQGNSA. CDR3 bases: TGTGCCAGCAGCTTAGGGGTTACGCAGCGGCAAGAGACCCAGTACTTC. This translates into CASSLGVTQRQETQYF.

The CDR3 sequence: CASSPAAGGNQPQHF. CDR3 coding DNA: TGCGCCAGCAGCCCGGCAGCGGGGGGCAATCAGCCCCAGCATTTT. The V and J genes are TRBV5-1 and TRBJ1-5, with D possibly being TRBD1 (5 bases). Trimming left V 4 bases short and J 2 bases short, with 13 bases between. The germline CDR1 and CDR2 sequences are SGHRS and YFSETQ. The length of the CDR3 is 15 residues.